The 10 T cell receptor beta chains below all came from one sample that was sequenced in a study of T cells in Graves' hyperthyroidism and ophthalmopathy (dated by TCRdb to about 2019). Library preparation used multiplex PCR. TCRdb lists the instrument as Illumina HiSeq 2000. The TCR beta CDR3 regions were amplified from the RNA transcripts. For the first round of RT-PCR on the TCR CDR3, the HTBI primer set was used together with the Qiagen OneStep RT-PCR kit. The public sequencing data were trimmed at Q25 with fastp and processed into clonotypes with MiXCR by TCRdb, which kept only in-frame beta chains. All rows with the same CDR3 protein become a single entry with the most common DNA and genes. The sample table lists about 600,000 distinct CDR3 sequences, about a sixth of them with a count of one. The top ten hold about 3.5% of the sample. Source material: blood. These receptor sequences come from a middle-aged woman with Graves' ophthalmopathy.

This clonotype was counted ten times or more. The chain links TRBV3-1 to TRBJ2-1; 8 bases match TRBD1. With 3 bases clipped from V and 1 base from J, the junction kept 2 bases outside the gene matches. The CDR3 spans 15 residues. Looked up from germline, CDR1 is LGHDT and CDR2 is YNNKEL (reference sequence). In DNA form, the CDR3 reads TGTGCCAGCAGCCAGCGGACAGGGTCCTACAATGAGCAGTTCTTC. Amino acids: CASSQRTGSYNEQFF.

This clonotype showed up just a few times. The V call is TRBV28, the J call TRBJ2-2, with D possibly TRBD2 on 6 matching bases. The CDR3 has 15 amino acids. Per germline, CDR1 MDHEN and CDR2 SYDVKM. V was shortened by 6 bases and J by 4 bases, with 15 bases between the two germline ends. CDR3 in amino acids: CASSGGSHPTGELFF. Here the CDR3 DNA reads TGTGCCAGCAGCGGGGGATCTCATCCCACCGGGGAGCTGTTTTTT.

The sample holds many counts of this clonotype. This rearrangement joins TRBV12-3 or TRBV12-4 to TRBJ2-1; D gene ambiguous. Trimming removed 6 bases from V and 9 bases from J, with 15 bases in between. CDR3 length equals 13 residues. CDR3 coding DNA: TGTGCCAGCAGCTCGAATCGGGCGCTTGAGCAGTTCTTC. Protein product: CASSSNRALEQFF.

This clonotype was counted a few times. The V gene is TRBV9, the J gene TRBJ1-3; D unresolved. CDR1 and CDR2 from the germline V gene are SGDLS and YYNGEE. CDR3 length: 16 amino acids. Trimming pared 4 bases from V and 2 bases from J, leaving 16 bases between. The CDR3 protein is CASSPGPTRAGNTIYF. The CDR3 coding sequence is TGTGCCAGCAGCCCCGGACCGACTCGGGCTGGAAACACCATATATTTT.

The table lists this clonotype with a few counts. The chain's CDR3 is CASTSGTGPGQPQHF. CDR3 nucleotides: TGTGCCAGCACTTCCGGGACAGGCCCGGGTCAGCCCCAGCATTTT. The rearrangement uses TRBV2 and TRBJ1-5; TRBD1 aligns across 8 bases. From germline, CDR1 is SNHLY and CDR2 FYNNEI. This CDR3 region has 15 residues. Unmatched junction bases numbered 11, after V lost 7 bases and J lost 6 bases.

This chain uses TRBV18 with TRBJ1-5; D ambiguous. The germline V gene has CDR1 KGHSH and CDR2 LQKENI. V lost 1 base, J lost 11 bases, and 12 bases lay in between. The CDR3 runs 13 residues. The CDR3 coding sequence is TGTGCCAGCTCACCACAAGATGAAAGATCCCAGCATTTT. It is translated as CASSPQDERSQHF.

This clonotype was seen ten or more times. This chain connects TRBV12-3 or TRBV12-4 to TRBJ1-6; D is possibly TRBD1 (6 bases). The V and J ends lost 5 bases and 5 bases respectively, with 16 bases between them. CDR3 length equals 16 residues. As DNA, the CDR3 is TGTGCCAGCAGTCCACGCCACGGACAGCATAATTCACCCCTCCACTTT. Its translation is CASSPRHGQHNSPLHF.

This rearrangement joins TRBV29-1 to TRBJ1-1; D unclear. Germline CDR1 is SQVTM and CDR2 is ANQGSEA. The germline V and J ends were trimmed by 7 bases and 1 base, with 7 bases remaining between them. The CDR3 length is 11 residues. This chain's CDR3 is CSGRRNTEAFF. CDR3 in DNA: TGCAGCGGGAGGCGGAACACTGAAGCTTTCTTT.

This clonotype showed up many times. The V gene is TRBV5-1, the J gene TRBJ2-7, with 9 bases that match TRBD2. The CDR3 has 15 residues. CDR1 SGHRS and CDR2 YFSETQ come from the germline V gene. Unmatched junction bases numbered 1, after V lost 0 bases and J lost 0 bases. CDR3 sequence reads: CASSLGSGSSYEQYF. Written as DNA, the CDR3 is TGCGCCAGCAGCTTGGGTAGCGGGAGCTCCTACGAGCAGTACTTC. Full variable domain (missing parts from reference TRBV5-1 and TRBJ2-7): KAGVTQTPRYLIKTRGQQVTLSCSPISGHRSVSWYQQTPGQGLQFLFEYFSETQRNKGNFPGRFSGRQFSNSRSEMNVSTLELGDSALYLCASSLGSGSSYEQYFGPGTRLTVT.

This clonotype occurred many times. This chain joins TRBV27 and TRBJ2-7, with unresolved D. The CDR3 is made up of 14 amino acids. The ends were cut back, 11 bases at V and 0 bases at J, with 17 bases in the middle. CDR1 is MNHEY, CDR2 SMNVEV, per germline (reference sequence). CDR3 DNA sequence: TGTGCCTCCCTGGGTCGAAACCTCTCCTACGAGCAGTACTTC. This translates into CASLGRNLSYEQYF.